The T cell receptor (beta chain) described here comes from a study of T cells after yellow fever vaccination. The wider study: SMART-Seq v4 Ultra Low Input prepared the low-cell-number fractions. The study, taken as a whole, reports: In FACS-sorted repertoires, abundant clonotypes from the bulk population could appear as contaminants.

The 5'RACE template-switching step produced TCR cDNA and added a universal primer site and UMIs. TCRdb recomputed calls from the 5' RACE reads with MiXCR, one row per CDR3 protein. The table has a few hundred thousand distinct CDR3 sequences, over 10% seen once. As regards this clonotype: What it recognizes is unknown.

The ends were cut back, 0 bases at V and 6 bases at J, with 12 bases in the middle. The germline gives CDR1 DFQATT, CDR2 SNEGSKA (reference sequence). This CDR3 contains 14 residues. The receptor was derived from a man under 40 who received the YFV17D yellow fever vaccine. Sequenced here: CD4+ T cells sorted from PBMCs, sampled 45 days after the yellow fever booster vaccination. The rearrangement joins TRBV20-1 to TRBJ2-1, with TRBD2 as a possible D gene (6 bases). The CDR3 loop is CSARDERAPNEQFF. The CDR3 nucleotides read TGCAGTGCTAGAGATGAGCGGGCTCCCAATGAGCAGTTCTTC.